What follows are 29 T cell receptor beta chains derived from one specimen sequenced in a study of Ad26.COV2.S vaccination and SARS-CoV-2 variants. This table comes from immunoSEQ multiplex PCR, and its TCRdb copy is limited to in-frame clones, with some not included. Counted here are just over 350,000 clones, 92% occurring once; the ten biggest clones make up 3.5% to 4.5%. The starting material was peripheral blood, obtained after recovery from COVID-19. The receptors shown here come from a human donor who had recovered from COVID-19.

The V and J genes are TRBV13 and TRBJ1-1, with unresolved D. The V and J ends lost 6 bases and 5 bases respectively, with 7 bases between them. Germline V gene sequence: CDR1 PRHDT, CDR2 FYEKMQ (reference sequence). This CDR3 has 11 amino acids. This CDR3 is CASRKETEAFF. CDR3 in DNA: TGTGCCAGCAGAAAGGAAACTGAAGCTTTCTTT.

This chain joins TRBV14 and TRBJ1-1; 8 nucleotides agree with TRBD1. The CDR3 is made up of 17 amino acids. V lost 4 bases, J lost 1 base, and 11 bases stayed unmatched. Germline V gene data show CDR1 as SGHDN and CDR2 as FVKESK. Here the CDR3 DNA reads TGTGCCAGCAGCCTCCTACTCAGGACAGGGAGGAACACTGAAGCTTTCTTT. Translating it yields CASSLLLRTGRNTEAFF.

V and J are TRBV7-2 and TRBJ1-5; 8 bases map to TRBD1. The trim removed 11 bases at V and 7 bases at J, leaving 10 bases unmatched. Germline CDR1 reads SGHTA; CDR2 reads FQGNSA. This CDR3 contains 13 residues. The CDR3 sequence: CAWGRGPGQPQHF. DNA for the CDR3: TGTGCCTGGGGCAGGGGGCCGGGGCAGCCCCAGCATTTT.

V and J are TRBV23-1 and TRBJ2-2; TRBD1 matches 10 bases. TRBV23-1 is reported as an ORF; its role is uncertain. The CDR3 spans 15 residues. Trimming cost V 9 bases and J 2 bases; bases outside gene matches: 6. The DNA for the CDR3 is TGCGCCAGTGAAAGGGACAGGGGAAACACCGGGGAGCTGTTTTTT. This translates into CASERDRGNTGELFF.

The chain links TRBV11-2 to TRBJ2-1; D remains ambiguous. V lost 1 base and J 3 bases, leaving 10 bases between the germline ends. This CDR3 contains 15 residues. Germline CDR1 SGHAT, CDR2 FQNNGV. CDR3 in amino acids: CASSLVGQYYNEQFF. The CDR3 region has the DNA TGTGCCAGCAGCTTAGTAGGGCAATACTACAATGAGCAGTTCTTC.

This clone has just one count. The chain links TRBV13 to TRBJ2-7; no clear D. This CDR3 has 14 residues. Per germline, CDR1 PRHDT and CDR2 FYEKMQ (reference sequence). V lost 0 bases to trimming and J lost 3 bases, with 9 bases between them. The CDR3 sequence: CASSLGRKDYEQYF. In nucleotides, the CDR3 is TGTGCCAGCAGCTTAGGCCGAAAGGACTACGAGCAGTACTTC.

V is TRBV6-5 and J is TRBJ1-2, with TRBD1 as a possible D gene (5 bases). The CDR3 extends over 15 amino acids. The V gene's germline CDR1 is MNHEY and CDR2 SVGAGI. V gave up 3 bases and J gave up 9 bases, with 20 bases separating them. CDR3 sequence: CASSYTIIGDRRYTF. As DNA, the CDR3 is TGTGCCAGCAGTTATACGATAATAGGGGATAGGCGCTACACCTTC.

The genes are TRBV3-1 (or the pseudogene TRBV3-2) and TRBJ1-1, with TRBD1 as a possible D gene (5 bases). CDR3 length: 14 residues. The V gene lost 1 base and the J gene lost 0 bases, with 6 bases spanning the gap. Germline assignment: CDR1 LGHDT and CDR2 YNNKEL (reference sequence). The CDR3 reads CASSQGTMNTEAFF. CDR3 nucleotides: TGTGCCAGCAGCCAAGGGACAATGAACACTGAAGCTTTCTTT.

The rearrangement links TRBV19 to TRBJ2-7; TRBD2 matches 10 bases. The CDR3 is made up of 15 amino acids. CDR1 is LNHDA, CDR2 SQIVND, per germline (reference sequence). Losses at the gene ends were 7 bases for V and 0 bases for J; bases not matched to a gene: 6. CDR3: CASTLSSGGSYEQYF. The DNA for the CDR3 is TGTGCCAGTACCCTATCTAGCGGGGGCTCCTACGAGCAGTACTTC.

The chain couples TRBV19 to TRBJ2-4, with 9 bases that match TRBD1. The V gene's germline CDR1 is LNHDA and CDR2 SQIVND (reference sequence). The CDR3 sequence is 13 residues long. V was pared by 4 bases and J by 5 bases, with 0 bases of the junction left unmatched. The CDR3 sequence: CASSRDRENIQYF. CDR3 nucleotide sequence: TGTGCCAGTAGTAGGGACAGGGAAAACATTCAGTACTTC.

This clone was counted once. The chain has TRBV9 and TRBJ1-1; D unclear. Trimming took off 0 bases at V and 0 bases at J, with 6 bases between the two ends. The germline CDR1 and CDR2 sequences are SGDLS and YYNGEE. The CDR3 is 14 amino acids. The CDR3 loop is CASSVGALNTEAFF. The CDR3 DNA reads as TGTGCCAGCAGCGTAGGGGCTTTGAACACTGAAGCTTTCTTT.

The V and J genes are TRBV6-5 and TRBJ1-2; D might be TRBD1 (6 bases). V was shortened by 6 bases and J by 2 bases, with 13 bases between the two germline ends. The CDR3 has 14 amino acids. Per the germline V gene, CDR1 is MNHEY and CDR2 is SVGAGI. The CDR3 here is CASSPGGLNYGYTF. The CDR3 DNA follows: TGTGCCAGCAGCCCCGGGGGGCTCAACTATGGCTACACCTTC.

The rearrangement joins TRBV12-3 or TRBV12-4 to TRBJ1-1, with D unclear. The germline V and J ends were trimmed by 4 bases and 3 bases, with 9 bases remaining between them. The CDR3 totals 13 residues. CDR3 in amino acids: CASSSGGHTEAFF. CDR3 coding DNA: TGTGCCAGCAGTTCTGGCGGACACACTGAAGCTTTCTTT.

The chain is built from TRBV24-1 and TRBJ2-4, with D perhaps matching TRBD1 (6 bases). CDR1 KGHDR and CDR2 SFDVKD come from the germline V gene. The CDR3 runs to 19 residues. The V and J ends lost 0 bases and 0 bases respectively, with 17 bases between them. The chain's CDR3 is CATSDLLLRARGAKNIQYF. The CDR3 DNA is TGTGCCACCAGTGATTTGCTTTTACGGGCCAGGGGAGCCAAAAACATTCAGTACTTC.

CDR3 in amino acids: CASSGDREGYTF. DNA of the CDR3: TGTGCCAGTAGTGGGGACAGGGAGGGCTACACCTTC. The chain uses TRBV19 and TRBJ1-2; 9 nucleotides align to TRBD1. After removal of 5 bases from V and 8 bases from J, the junction contained 3 bases not matched to a gene. Germline values: CDR1 LNHDA, CDR2 SQIVND (reference sequence). The CDR3 loop spans 12 amino acids.

As DNA, the CDR3 is TGCGCCAGCAGGGACAGGAGGCAAGGAAACACCATATATTTT. Translation: CASRDRRQGNTIYF. The chain employs TRBV10-2 and TRBJ1-3, with TRBD1 identical over 7 bases. The CDR3 contains 14 residues. The germline V gene encodes CDR1 WSHSY and CDR2 SAAADI. After removal of 6 bases from V and 4 bases from J, the junction contained 6 bases not matched to a gene.

This rearrangement joins TRBV18 to TRBJ2-7; D gene uncertain. Germline assignment: CDR1 KGHSH and CDR2 LQKENI. The V end was cut by 0 bases, the J end by 7 bases, with 4 bases between. The CDR3 covers 11 residues. The CDR3 DNA is TGTGCCAGCTCACCACCGGGTGAGCAGTACTTC. As protein: CASSPPGEQYF.

This chain links TRBV7-9 with TRBJ2-7; D not certain. Germline V gene data show CDR1 as SEHNR and CDR2 as FQNEAQ (reference sequence). CDR3 length: 13 residues. V dropped 4 bases and J dropped 3 bases, with 10 bases sitting between them. The CDR3 DNA follows: TGTGCCAGCAGCTCGTCCCCCTTCTACGAGCAGTACTTC. It codes for CASSSSPFYEQYF. Filled out from reference TRBV7-9 and TRBJ2-7, the complete variable domain reads DTGVSQNPRHKITKRGQNVTFRCDPISEHNRLYWYRQTLGQGPEFLTYFQNEAQLEKSRLLSDRFSAERPKGSFSTLEIQRTEQGDSAMYLCASSSSPFYEQYFGPGTRLTVT.

The genes are TRBV18 and TRBJ1-5; D is perhaps TRBD1 (5 bases). CDR1 and CDR2 from the germline V gene are KGHSH and LQKENI. Trimming took 6 bases from V and 7 from J, leaving 10 bases between them. The CDR3 consists of 12 residues. The CDR3 DNA reads TGTGCCAGCTCCGCCGGGGCGCAGCCCCAGCATTTT. Protein sequence: CASSAGAQPQHF.

V usage is TRBV19 and J usage is TRBJ1-6, with D hard to call. Looked up from germline, CDR1 is LNHDA and CDR2 is SQIVND (reference sequence). V was pared by 3 bases and J by 6 bases, with 3 bases between. The CDR3 extends over 12 amino acids. In DNA form, the CDR3 reads TGTGCCAGTAGTATGACTAATTCACCCCTCCACTTT. Translation: CASSMTNSPLHF.

The genes are TRBV7-9 and TRBJ1-6; 9 nucleotides agree with TRBD1. The V gene's germline CDR1 is SEHNR and CDR2 FQNEAQ (reference sequence). This CDR3 spans 15 amino acids. V shed 1 base, J shed 10 bases, and the junction held 5 bases outside the gene matches. In DNA form, the CDR3 reads TGTGCCAGCAGCTTAGACGGGACAGGGAACTCACCCCTCCACTTT. It codes for CASSLDGTGNSPLHF.

This chain links TRBV21-1 with TRBJ2-1; the table calls TRBD1, which could not be checked here. TRBV21-1 is an annotated pseudogene. The CDR3 loop spans 17 amino acids. The CDR3 sequence is CASSKLSPGTGKGEQFF. The CDR3 DNA sequence: TGTGCCAGCAGCAAATTGTCCCCCGGGACAGGGAAGGGAGAGCAGTTCTTC.

This chain uses TRBV28 with TRBJ1-2, with no clear D. Germline CDR1 MDHEN, CDR2 SYDVKM. This CDR3 contains 10 residues. V lost 6 bases, J lost 5 bases, and 4 bases lay in between. Here the CDR3 reads CASRGYGYTF. Here the CDR3 DNA reads TGTGCCAGCAGGGGATATGGCTACACCTTC.

J is TRBJ2-2 and V is TRBV6-6; no firm D call. The CDR3 length is 16 residues. V lost 5 bases, J lost 0 bases, and 13 bases lay in between. CDR1 and CDR2 from the germline V gene are MNHNY and SVGAGI (reference sequence). The CDR3, as DNA: TGTGCCAGCAGTAACTTTGGCATGACGAACACCGGGGAGCTGTTTTTT. Translation gives CASSNFGMTNTGELFF.

DNA of the CDR3: TGTGCCAGCAGCCCCCTCCCCCCCGACAGGGCATGGGGAAACACCATATATTTT. This codes for CASSPLPPDRAWGNTIYF. The chain links TRBV7-6 to TRBJ1-3, with 7 bases that match TRBD1. This CDR3 has 18 amino acids. Per the germline V gene, CDR1 is SGHVS and CDR2 is FNYEAQ. The ends lost 5 bases at V and 4 bases at J; junction bases unmatched: 17.

The chain's CDR3 is CASSLNVPELETRGYTF. CDR3 nucleotides: TGTGCCAGCAGCTTAAACGTCCCGGAGTTGGAGACTCGTGGCTACACCTTC. The rearrangement links TRBV7-2 to TRBJ1-2, with unresolved D. Trimming removed 2 bases from V and 7 bases from J, with 23 bases in between. CDR1 is SGHTA and CDR2 is FQGNSA in the germline V gene. The CDR3 is 17 residues long.

The genes are TRBV6-4 and TRBJ2-2, with D possibly TRBD2 on 5 matching bases. The V end lost 10 bases, the J end lost 10 bases, and 16 bases lay between the germline ends. The germline V gene has CDR1 MRHNA and CDR2 SNTAGT. The CDR3 has 12 residues. Written as DNA, the CDR3 is TGTGCCACCTTCTTCGAGGGAGAGGAGCTGTTTTTT. It encodes CATFFEGEELFF.

V is TRBV11-3 and J is TRBJ2-4, with 8 bases that match TRBD1. The CDR3 is made up of 14 amino acids. V was clipped by 4 bases and J by 8 bases; unmatched bases: 7. Germline CDR1 reads SGHNT; CDR2 reads YENEEA. For the CDR3, the DNA is TGTGCCAGCAGCTCCGGACAGGGTCTTGACATTCAGTACTTC. Amino acid sequence: CASSSGQGLDIQYF. The full variable domain, rest sourced from reference TRBV11-3 and TRBJ2-4, is EAGVVQSPRYKIIEKKQPVAFWCNPISGHNTLYWYLQNLGQGPELLIRYENEEAVDDSQLPKDRFSAERLKGVDSTLKIQPAELGDSAVYLCASSSGQGLDIQYFGAGTRLSVL.

The chain carries TRBV29-1 and TRBJ2-5; a weak D match, TRBD2 (6 bases). This CDR3 contains 16 residues. CDR1 is SQVTM, CDR2 ANQGSEA, per germline. V lost 0 bases and J lost 8, with 22 bases in between. The chain's CDR3 is CSVEESPGRRADTQYF. CDR3 bases: TGCAGCGTTGAAGAGAGCCCCGGACGGAGGGCGGACACCCAGTACTTC.